This T cell receptor (beta chain) was documented in a study of shared clonotypes between healthy human individuals. Findings and caveats of the study: A small donor pool kept down the genetic and exposure-history diversity that was represented. Sorted-subset samples were not fully sequenced, rarefaction indicated.

Germline CDR1 MDHEN, CDR2 SYDVKM. CDR3 length: 14 amino acids. V shed 2 bases, J shed 6 bases, and the junction held 4 bases outside the gene matches. A remark on this clone: The target antigen is unknown.

Naivety among CD8 cells was defined by CD45RO negativity and positive CCR7 selection, thereby excluding terminally differentiated effector memory CD45RA+ cells. Data came from immunoSEQ multiplex PCR; TCRdb stores just in-frame clones and leaves some out. Of over 2 million clones detected, about 94% appear once; the ten largest clones hold approximately 1.2%. The TCR comes from a man aged 18-30 years in good health. The sequenced sample consisted of naive CD8+ T cells sorted from blood. V gene TRBV28 combines with J gene TRBJ2-4; 7 bases match TRBD1. As DNA, the CDR3 is TGTGCCAGCAGTTTAATGACAGGGCCAAACATTCAGTACTTC. This sequence encodes CASSLMTGPNIQYF.